This T cell receptor beta chain was found in a study of cytomegalovirus exposure and HLA in healthy donors. The study, taken as a whole, reports: In a later analysis, V- and J-gene trimming of beta chains associated with a DCLRE1C missense variant, replicated independently.

CDR1 and CDR2 (germline): LGHNA, YSLEER. The length of the CDR3 is 15 residues. Primers included in the PCR were 60 Vbeta and 13 Jbeta primers. Repertoires were generated with immunoSEQ multiplex PCR, while TCRdb's copy carries only in-frame clones and drops some. The sample spans tens of thousands of clones; the ten largest clones claim around 4.2%. With regard to this clone: Its antigen remains unknown.

The sequencing input was PBMCs. This clonotype was sampled from a male donor in good health and CMV-seronegative. The V and J genes are TRBV4-3 and TRBJ2-5, with D maybe TRBD1 (6 bases). The end of the DNA is better explained by TRBJ2-7, so the J call may be wrong. For the CDR3, the DNA is TGCGCCAGCAGCCAAGTGGGACACGGATCCTACGAGCAGTACTTC. It yields the protein CASSQVGHGSYEQYF.